The sequence of this T cell receptor beta chain was determined in a study of blood T cell repertoires in COVID-19. Overall study: Material from acute and convalescent COVID-19 was sourced from the United States, Italy and Spain. Sources were T cells, B-cell-depleted T cells, or PBMCs; the material itself was cDNA or gDNA.

Clones were read by immunoSEQ multiplex PCR, and TCRdb kept only the in-frame ones, dropping some. In the table there are roughly 180,000 clones, approximately 85% of which are singletons. This clone was recorded at least ten times. V lost 4 bases, J lost 3 bases, and 7 bases stayed unmatched. Germline loops: CDR1 LNHDA, CDR2 SQIVND (reference sequence). There are 15 residues in the CDR3. The chain is built from TRBV19 and TRBJ2-5, with TRBD2 matching over 8 bases. This TCR was recovered from a man aged 40-49 years who had recovered from COVID-19. What was sequenced was PBMCs or T cells enriched from blood (not recorded which). CDR3 amino acids: CASSTSGGREETQYF. Written as DNA, the CDR3 is TGTGCCAGTAGTACGAGCGGGGGTAGAGAAGAGACCCAGTACTTC.